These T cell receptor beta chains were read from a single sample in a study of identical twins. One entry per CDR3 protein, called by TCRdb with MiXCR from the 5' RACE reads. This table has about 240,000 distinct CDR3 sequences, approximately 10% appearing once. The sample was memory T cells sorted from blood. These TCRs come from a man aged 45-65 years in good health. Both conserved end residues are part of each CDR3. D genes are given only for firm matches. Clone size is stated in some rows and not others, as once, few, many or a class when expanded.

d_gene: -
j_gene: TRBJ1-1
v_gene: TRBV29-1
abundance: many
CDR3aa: CSVAQGQRATEAFF
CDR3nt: TGCAGCGTTGCGCAGGGGCAGAGGGCCACTGAAGCTTTCTTT

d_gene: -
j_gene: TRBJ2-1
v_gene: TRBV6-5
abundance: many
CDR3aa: CASSYSGSYNEQFF
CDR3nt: TGTGCCAGCAGTTACTCCGGGAGTTACAATGAGCAGTTCTTC

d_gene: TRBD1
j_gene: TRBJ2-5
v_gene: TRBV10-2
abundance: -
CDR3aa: CASSGDRVGTQYF
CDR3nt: TGCGCCAGCAGTGGTGACAGGGTTGGGACCCAGTACTTC

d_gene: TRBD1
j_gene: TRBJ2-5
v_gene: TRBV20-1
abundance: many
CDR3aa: CSARGRTGDQETQYF
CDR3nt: TGCAGTGCTAGAGGGAGGACAGGGGACCAAGAGACCCAGTACTTC

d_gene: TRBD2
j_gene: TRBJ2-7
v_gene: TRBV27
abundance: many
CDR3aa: CASQRGRGREQYF
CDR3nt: TGTGCCAGCCAGCGGGGCCGGGGGAGAGAGCAGTACTTC

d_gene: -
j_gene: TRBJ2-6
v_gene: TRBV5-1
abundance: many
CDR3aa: CASSLVPSGANVLTF
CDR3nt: TGCGCCAGCAGCTTGGTTCCCTCTGGGGCCAACGTCCTGACTTTC

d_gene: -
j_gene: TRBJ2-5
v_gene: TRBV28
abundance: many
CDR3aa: CASSSPREQETQYF
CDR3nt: TGTGCCAGCAGTTCCCCACGGGAGCAAGAGACCCAGTACTTC

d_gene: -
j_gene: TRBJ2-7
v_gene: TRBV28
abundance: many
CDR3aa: CASSLGDYEQYF
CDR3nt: TGTGCCAGCAGTTTGGGCGACTACGAGCAGTACTTC

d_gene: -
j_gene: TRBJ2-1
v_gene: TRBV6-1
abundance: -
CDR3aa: CASRQGFESSYNEQFF
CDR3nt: TGTGCCAGCAGGCAGGGGTTTGAGAGCTCCTACAATGAGCAGTTCTTC

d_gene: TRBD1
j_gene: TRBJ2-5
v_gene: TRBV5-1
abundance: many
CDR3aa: CASSPGTDQETQYF
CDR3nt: TGCGCCAGCAGCCCAGGGACAGACCAAGAGACCCAGTACTTC

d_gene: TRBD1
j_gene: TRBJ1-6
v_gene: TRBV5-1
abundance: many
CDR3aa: CASSIGQGANSPLHF
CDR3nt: TGCGCCAGCAGCATCGGACAGGGAGCCAATTCACCCCTCCACTTT

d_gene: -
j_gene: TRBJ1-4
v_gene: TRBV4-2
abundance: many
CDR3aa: CASSQDVGEKLFF
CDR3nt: TGTGCCAGCAGCCAAGATGTAGGCGAAAAACTGTTTTTT

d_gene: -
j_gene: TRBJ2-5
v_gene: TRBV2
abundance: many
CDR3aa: CASNTGPVETQYF
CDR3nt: TGTGCCAGCAATACGGGGCCGGTGGAGACCCAGTACTTC

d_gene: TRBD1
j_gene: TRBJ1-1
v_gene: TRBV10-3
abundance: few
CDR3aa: CAYRGRENTEAFF
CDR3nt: TGTGCATACAGGGGTAGAGAGAACACTGAAGCTTTCTTT

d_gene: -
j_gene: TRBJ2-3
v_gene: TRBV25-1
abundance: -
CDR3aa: CASSLFSDTQYF
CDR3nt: TGTGCCAGCAGCCTTTTCTCAGATACGCAGTATTTT

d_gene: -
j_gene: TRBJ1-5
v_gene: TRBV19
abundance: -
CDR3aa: CASSIAYDQPQHF
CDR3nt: TGTGCCAGTAGTATAGCCTACGATCAGCCCCAGCATTTT

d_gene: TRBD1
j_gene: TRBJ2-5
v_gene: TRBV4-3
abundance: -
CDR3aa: CASSHPGQGETQYF
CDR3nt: TGCGCCAGCAGCCATCCGGGACAGGGTGAGACCCAGTACTTC

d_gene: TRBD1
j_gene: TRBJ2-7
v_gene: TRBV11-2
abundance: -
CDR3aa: CASSLNRGLHEQYF
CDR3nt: TGTGCCAGCAGCCTAAACAGGGGGCTCCACGAGCAGTACTTC

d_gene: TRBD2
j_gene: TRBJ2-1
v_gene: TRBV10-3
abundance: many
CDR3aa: CAISAVTSGDNNEQFF
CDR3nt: TGTGCCATCAGTGCGGTGACTAGCGGGGACAACAATGAGCAGTTCTTC

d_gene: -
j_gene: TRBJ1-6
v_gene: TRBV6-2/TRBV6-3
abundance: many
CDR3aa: CASSGRSSYNSPLHF
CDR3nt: TGTGCCAGCAGTGGAAGAAGCTCCTATAATTCACCCCTCCACTTT

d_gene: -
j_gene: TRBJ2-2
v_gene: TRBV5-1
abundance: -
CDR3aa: CASSLDGVGLFF
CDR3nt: TGCGCCAGCAGCTTGGATGGGGTTGGGCTGTTTTTT

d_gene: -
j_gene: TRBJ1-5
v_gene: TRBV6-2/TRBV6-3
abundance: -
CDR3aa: CASQGVYQPQHF
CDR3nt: TGTGCCAGCCAAGGGGTCTATCAGCCCCAGCATTTT

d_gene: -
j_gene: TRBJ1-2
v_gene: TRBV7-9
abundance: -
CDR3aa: CASSPSFNRANGYTF
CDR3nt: TGTGCCAGCAGCCCGAGTTTTAACAGGGCGAATGGCTACACCTTC

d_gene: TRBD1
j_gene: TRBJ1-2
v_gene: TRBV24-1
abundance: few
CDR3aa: CATSDPTGGHYGYTF
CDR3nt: TGTGCCACCAGTGACCCGACAGGGGGCCACTATGGCTACACCTTC

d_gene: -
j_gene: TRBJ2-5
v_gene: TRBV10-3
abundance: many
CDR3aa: CAIGTGAGETQYF
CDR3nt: TGTGCCATCGGTACGGGGGCGGGGGAGACCCAGTACTTC

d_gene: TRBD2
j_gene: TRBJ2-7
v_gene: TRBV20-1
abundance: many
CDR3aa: CSARDPRLADYEQYF
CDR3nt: TGCAGTGCTAGAGACCCCAGACTAGCGGACTACGAGCAGTACTTC

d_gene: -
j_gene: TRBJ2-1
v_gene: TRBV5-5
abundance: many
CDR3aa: CASSFPEGAFGNEQFF
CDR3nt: TGTGCCAGCAGCTTTCCGGAGGGGGCCTTCGGCAATGAGCAGTTCTTC

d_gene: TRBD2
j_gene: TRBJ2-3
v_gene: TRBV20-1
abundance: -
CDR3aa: CSASGTSVVTDTQYF
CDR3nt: TGCAGTGCGTCCGGGACTAGCGTAGTCACAGATACGCAGTATTTT

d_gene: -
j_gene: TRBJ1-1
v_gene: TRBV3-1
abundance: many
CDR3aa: CASSKRENTEAFF
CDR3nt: TGTGCCAGCAGCAAGAGGGAGAACACTGAAGCTTTCTTT

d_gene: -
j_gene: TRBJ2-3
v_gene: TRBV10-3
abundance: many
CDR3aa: CAISDGASGADTQYF
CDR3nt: TGTGCCATCAGTGATGGAGCCTCAGGGGCAGATACGCAGTATTTT

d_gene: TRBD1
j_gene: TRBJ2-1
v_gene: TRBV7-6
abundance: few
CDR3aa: CASSPGTGGRDEQFF
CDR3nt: TGTGCCAGCAGCCCCGGGACAGGGGGACGTGATGAGCAGTTCTTC

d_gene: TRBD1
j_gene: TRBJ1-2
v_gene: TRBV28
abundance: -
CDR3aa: CASGSSIGTGAGFGYTF
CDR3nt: TGTGCCAGCGGATCCTCAATAGGGACAGGGGCAGGGTTTGGCTACACCTTC

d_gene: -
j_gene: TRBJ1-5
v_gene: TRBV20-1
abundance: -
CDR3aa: CSATRSNQPQHF
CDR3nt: TGCAGTGCAACCCGTAGCAATCAGCCCCAGCATTTT

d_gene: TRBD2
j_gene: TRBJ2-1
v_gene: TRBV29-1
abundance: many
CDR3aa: CSAGGQVYGQFF
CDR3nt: TGCAGCGCGGGGGGGCAGGTCTACGGGCAGTTCTTC

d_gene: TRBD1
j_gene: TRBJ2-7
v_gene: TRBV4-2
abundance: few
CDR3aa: CASSQGQGAYEQYF
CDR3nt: TGTGCCAGCAGCCAAGGTCAGGGGGCCTACGAGCAGTACTTC

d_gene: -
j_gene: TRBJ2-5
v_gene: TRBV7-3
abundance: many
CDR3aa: CASSMGVGETQYF
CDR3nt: TGTGCCAGCAGTATGGGGGTTGGGGAGACCCAGTACTTC

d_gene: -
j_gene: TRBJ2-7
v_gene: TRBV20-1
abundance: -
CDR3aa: CSAELYEQYF
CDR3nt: TGCAGTGCCGAACTCTACGAGCAGTACTTC

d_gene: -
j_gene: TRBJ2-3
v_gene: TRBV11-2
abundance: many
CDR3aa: CASSLGPRSTDTQYF
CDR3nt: TGTGCCAGCAGCTTGGGCCCCCGGAGCACAGATACGCAGTATTTT

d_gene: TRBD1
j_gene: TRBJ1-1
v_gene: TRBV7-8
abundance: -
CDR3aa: CASSLVAGGVTEAFF
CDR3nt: TGTGCCAGCAGCTTAGTTGCAGGGGGAGTCACTGAAGCTTTCTTT

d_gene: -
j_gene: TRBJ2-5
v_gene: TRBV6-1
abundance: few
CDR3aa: CASSGLETQYF
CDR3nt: TGTGCCAGCAGTGGACTAGAGACCCAGTACTTC

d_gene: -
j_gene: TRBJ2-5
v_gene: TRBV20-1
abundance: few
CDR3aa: CSAYYRETQYF
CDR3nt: TGCAGTGCCTACTACCGGGAGACCCAGTACTTC

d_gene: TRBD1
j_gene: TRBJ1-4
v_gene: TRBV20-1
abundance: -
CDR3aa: CSATGTGGEKLFF
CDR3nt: TGCAGTGCTACCGGGACAGGGGGTGAAAAACTGTTTTTT

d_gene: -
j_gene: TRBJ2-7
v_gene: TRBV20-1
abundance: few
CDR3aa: CSASITGSGEQYF
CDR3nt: TGCAGTGCTAGTATAACAGGGTCGGGTGAGCAGTACTTC

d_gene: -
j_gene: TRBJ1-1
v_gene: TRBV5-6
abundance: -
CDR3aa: CASSLSKGAEAFF
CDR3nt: TGTGCCAGCAGCTTGTCGAAGGGGGCTGAAGCTTTCTTT

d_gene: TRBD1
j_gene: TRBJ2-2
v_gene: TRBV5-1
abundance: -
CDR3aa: CASSSGQAQNTGELFF
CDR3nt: TGCGCCAGCAGCTCGGGACAGGCCCAGAACACCGGGGAGCTGTTTTTT

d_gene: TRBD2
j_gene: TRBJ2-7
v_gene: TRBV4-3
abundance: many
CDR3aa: CASSHGTSGSYEQYF
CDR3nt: TGCGCCAGCAGCCACGGGACTAGCGGGAGTTACGAGCAGTACTTC

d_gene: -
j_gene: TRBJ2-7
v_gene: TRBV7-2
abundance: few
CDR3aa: CASSLSGDTYEQYF
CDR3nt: TGTGCCAGCAGCTTGTCCGGGGACACCTACGAGCAGTACTTC

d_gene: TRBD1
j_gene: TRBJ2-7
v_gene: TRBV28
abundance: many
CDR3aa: CASSPPDRPPYEQYF
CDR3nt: TGTGCCAGCAGTCCACCGGACAGGCCACCCTACGAGCAGTACTTC

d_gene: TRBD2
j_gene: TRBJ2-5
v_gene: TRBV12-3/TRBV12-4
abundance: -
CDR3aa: CASSSGGLAGETQYF
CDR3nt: TGTGCCAGCAGTTCCGGGGGACTAGCTGGGGAGACCCAGTACTTC

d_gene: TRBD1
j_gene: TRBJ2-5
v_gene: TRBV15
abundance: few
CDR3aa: CATSSRGTQETQYF
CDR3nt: TGTGCCACCAGCAGCAGGGGGACACAAGAGACCCAGTACTTC

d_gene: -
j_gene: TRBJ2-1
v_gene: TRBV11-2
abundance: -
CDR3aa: CASSFGLWGDNEQFF
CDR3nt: TGTGCCAGCAGCTTCGGTCTCTGGGGGGACAATGAGCAGTTCTTC

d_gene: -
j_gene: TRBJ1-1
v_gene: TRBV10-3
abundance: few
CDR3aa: CAIRFALGTEAFF
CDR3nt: TGTGCCATCAGGTTTGCTCTGGGCACTGAAGCTTTCTTT

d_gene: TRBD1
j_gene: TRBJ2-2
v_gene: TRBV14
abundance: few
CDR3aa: CASSRNRGGGSGELFF
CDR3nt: TGTGCCAGCAGCCGGAATCGAGGGGGCGGTTCCGGGGAGCTGTTTTTT

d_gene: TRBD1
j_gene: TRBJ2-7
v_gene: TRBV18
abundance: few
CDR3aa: CASSPGTVNSYEQYF
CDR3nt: TGTGCCAGCTCACCCGGGACAGTAAACTCCTACGAGCAGTACTTC

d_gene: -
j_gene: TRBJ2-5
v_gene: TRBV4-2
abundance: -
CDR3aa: CASSQVVGTTQETQYF
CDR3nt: TGTGCCAGCAGCCAAGTTGTAGGCACGACCCAAGAGACCCAGTACTTC